The next 14 T cell receptor beta chains were all read from a single sample in a study of T cell responses to AZD1222 COVID-19 vaccine. Generated by immunoSEQ multiplex PCR, the TCRdb table keeps only in-frame clones and is missing some. Here the sample spans 98,000 or so clones, approximately 88% being singletons. The specimen was peripheral blood, collected on day 0 of AZD1222 vaccination. These receptors originate from an adult in good health.

CDR3 DNA sequence: TGTGCCAGCAGCGGGCCGACAGGCGTCACCTACAATGAGCAGTTCTTC. Amino acids: CASSGPTGVTYNEQFF. The rearrangement uses TRBV9 and TRBJ2-1, with D possibly matching TRBD1 (6 bases). The CDR3 is 16 residues long. Germline V gene lookup returns CDR1 SGDLS and CDR2 YYNGEE. Trimming stripped 3 bases from V and 2 bases from J, with 15 bases between. The full variable domain, completed using reference TRBV9 and TRBJ2-1, is DSGVTQTPKHLITATGQRVTLRCSPRSGDLSVYWYQQSLDQGLQFLIQYYNGEERAKGNILERFSAQQFPDLHSELNLSSLELGDSALYFCASSGPTGVTYNEQFFGPGTRLTVL.

CDR3 loop: CASSSGTGARLNTGELFF. CDR3 nucleotide sequence: TGCGCCAGCAGCTCCGGGACAGGGGCCCGATTAAACACCGGGGAGCTGTTTTTT. The chain has TRBV5-1 and TRBJ2-2; 10 bases match TRBD1. The germline CDR1 and CDR2 sequences are SGHRS and YFSETQ. V trimming: 3 bases; J trimming: 2 bases; junction bases outside the gene matches: 10. The length of the CDR3 is 18 residues.

The V call is TRBV7-6, the J call TRBJ2-1; the match to TRBD2 covers 7 bases. After removal of 3 bases from V and 12 bases from J, the junction contained 2 bases not matched to a gene. There are 11 residues in the CDR3. CDR1 SGHVS and CDR2 FNYEAQ come from the germline V gene. The CDR3 DNA reads as TGTGCCAGCAGCTTTGGACTAGGGCAGTTCTTC. Translated, it gives CASSFGLGQFF.

This chain connects TRBV5-5 to TRBJ2-7, with a tentative D call TRBD1 (6 bases). V lost 3 bases to trimming and J lost 3 bases, with 19 bases between them. The CDR3 is 16 residues long. Per germline, CDR1 SGHKS and CDR2 YYEKEE (reference sequence). CDR3 sequence reads: CASSSGSSDSHYEQYF. CDR3 bases: TGTGCCAGCAGCTCAGGATCCTCGGACAGCCACTACGAGCAGTACTTC. Filled out from reference TRBV5-5 and TRBJ2-7, the complete variable domain reads DAGVTQSPTHLIKTRGQQVTLRCSPISGHKSVSWYQQVLGQGPQFIFQYYEKEERGRGNFPDRFSARQFPNYSSELNVNALLLGDSALYLCASSSGSSDSHYEQYFGPGTRLTVT.

The CDR3 spells CASSNPQGGNYEQYF. CDR3 in DNA: TGTGCCAGCAGCAATCCCCAAGGGGGAAACTACGAGCAGTACTTC. J is TRBJ2-7 and V is TRBV21-1; the table's TRBD1 call for D was not verified on the DNA. TRBV21-1 is tagged as a pseudogene. CDR3 length: 15 amino acids.

The chain combines TRBV2 with TRBJ2-7, with 10 bases aligning to TRBD2. This CDR3 comprises 15 residues. Germline trimming cut 2 bases from V and 1 base from J; bases unmatched to any gene: 2. CDR1 is SNHLY and CDR2 is FYNNEI in the germline V gene. CDR3 amino acids: CASSEQTSGSYEQYF. CDR3 in DNA: TGTGCCAGCAGTGAACAGACTAGCGGGTCCTACGAGCAGTACTTC.

V gene TRBV4-2 combines with J gene TRBJ1-3; D is unclear. The CDR3 consists of 15 residues. In germline, CDR1 is LGHNA, CDR2 YNFKEQ. V gave up 0 bases and J gave up 7 bases, with 13 bases separating them. CDR3 protein: CASSQDSGPQNTIYF. The DNA for the CDR3 is TGTGCCAGCAGCCAAGATTCCGGCCCCCAGAACACCATATATTTT.

V usage is TRBV19 and J usage is TRBJ1-5, with D unclear. In germline, CDR1 is LNHDA, CDR2 SQIVND (reference sequence). The CDR3 sequence is 12 residues long. V shed 3 bases and J shed 9 bases, with 9 bases lying between them. CDR3 nucleotides: TGTGCCAGTAGTATTGCACTTCGGCCCCAGCATTTT. It encodes CASSIALRPQHF.

The chain joins TRBV13 to TRBJ2-5; D remains unclear. The ends were cut back, 1 base at V and 7 bases at J, with 19 bases in the middle. The CDR3 consists of 16 residues. Looked up from germline, CDR1 is PRHDT and CDR2 is FYEKMQ (reference sequence). The CDR3 region has the DNA TGTGCCAGCAGCTTAGTTATAGGGCCTGACGTTCGGACCCAGTACTTC. Its protein product is CASSLVIGPDVRTQYF.

The chain carries TRBV28 and TRBJ1-1; D perhaps matches TRBD1 (5 bases). The V end was cut by 4 bases, the J end by 0 bases, with 12 bases between. CDR3 length equals 15 residues. Germline V gives CDR1 MDHEN, CDR2 SYDVKM. The CDR3 sequence is CASSYGGTVNTEAFF. The CDR3 DNA is TGTGCCAGCAGTTACGGGGGGACCGTGAACACTGAAGCTTTCTTT.

CDR3 bases: TGCGCCAGCACACAGGGGACCGGGGAGCTGTTTTTT. It specifies CASTQGTGELFF. V and J are TRBV5-1 and TRBJ2-2; the match to TRBD1 covers 7 bases. The CDR3 is made up of 12 amino acids. V gave up 6 bases and J gave up 5 bases; unmatched junction bases: 1. Germline CDR1 and CDR2: SGHRS and YFSETQ.

J is TRBJ2-7 and V is TRBV4-2; TRBD2 aligns across 8 bases. The V segment lost 5 bases and the J segment 3 bases; nucleotides outside the gene matches: 12. CDR3 length: 16 amino acids. The germline V gene encodes CDR1 LGHNA and CDR2 YNFKEQ. The CDR3 sequence: CASSAAAGTSDYEQYF. DNA for the CDR3: TGTGCCAGCAGCGCGGCTGCCGGGACTAGTGACTACGAGCAGTACTTC.

The chain is built from TRBV12-5 and TRBJ1-1, with D maybe TRBD1 (5 bases). Trimming removed 4 bases from V and 7 bases from J, with 10 bases in between. Germline values: CDR1 LGHNT, CDR2 FRNRAP. The CDR3 runs to 12 residues. The DNA of the CDR3 is TGTGCTAGTGGTTCCAGGGCGAATGAAGCTTTCTTT. It specifies CASGSRANEAFF.

Points on this clone: Within the sample, other DNA sequences also encode this same CDR3. The chain combines TRBV7-2 with TRBJ1-5; D remains unclear. Trimming took off 1 base at V and 0 bases at J, with 4 bases between the two ends. The CDR3 is 14 amino acids. Germline V lookup: CDR1 SGHTA, CDR2 FQGNSA. As DNA, the CDR3 is TGTGCCAGCAGCTTAGATTATAGCAATCAGCCCCAGCATTTT. Residues: CASSLDYSNQPQHF.